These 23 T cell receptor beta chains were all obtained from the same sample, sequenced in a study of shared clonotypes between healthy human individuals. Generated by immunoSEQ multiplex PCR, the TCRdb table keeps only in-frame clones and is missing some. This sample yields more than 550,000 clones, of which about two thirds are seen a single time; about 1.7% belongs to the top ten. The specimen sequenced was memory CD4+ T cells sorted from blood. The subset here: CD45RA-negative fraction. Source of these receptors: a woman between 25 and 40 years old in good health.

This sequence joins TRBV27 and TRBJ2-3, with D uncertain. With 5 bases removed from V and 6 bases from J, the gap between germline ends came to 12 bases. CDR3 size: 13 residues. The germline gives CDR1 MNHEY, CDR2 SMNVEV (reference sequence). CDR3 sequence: CASSPPAWDTQYF. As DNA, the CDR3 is TGTGCCAGCAGTCCACCGGCCTGGGATACGCAGTATTTT.

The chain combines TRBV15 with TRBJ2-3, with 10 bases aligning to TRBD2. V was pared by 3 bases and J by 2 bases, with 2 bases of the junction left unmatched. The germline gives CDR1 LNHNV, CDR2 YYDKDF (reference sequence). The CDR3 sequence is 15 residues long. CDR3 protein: CATSSGLADTDTQYF. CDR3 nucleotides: TGTGCCACCAGCAGCGGACTAGCGGACACAGATACGCAGTATTTT.

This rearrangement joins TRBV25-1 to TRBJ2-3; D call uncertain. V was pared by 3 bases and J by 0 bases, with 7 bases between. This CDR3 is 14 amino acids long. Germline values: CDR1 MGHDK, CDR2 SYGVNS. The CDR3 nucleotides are TGTGCCAGCAGTGATGACATCAGCACAGATACGCAGTATTTT. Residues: CASSDDISTDTQYF. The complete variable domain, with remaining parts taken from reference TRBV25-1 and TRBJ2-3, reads EADIYQTPRYLVIGTGKKITLECSQTMGHDKMYWYQQDPGMELHLIHYSYGVNSTEKGDLSSESTVSRIRTEHFPLTLESARPSHTSQYLCASSDDISTDTQYFGPGTRLTVL.

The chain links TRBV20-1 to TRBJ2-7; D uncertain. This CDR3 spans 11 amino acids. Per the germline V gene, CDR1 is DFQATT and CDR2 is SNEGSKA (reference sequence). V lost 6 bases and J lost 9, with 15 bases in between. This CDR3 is CSANYETLQYF. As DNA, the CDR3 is TGCAGTGCAAACTACGAGACGCTGCAGTACTTC.

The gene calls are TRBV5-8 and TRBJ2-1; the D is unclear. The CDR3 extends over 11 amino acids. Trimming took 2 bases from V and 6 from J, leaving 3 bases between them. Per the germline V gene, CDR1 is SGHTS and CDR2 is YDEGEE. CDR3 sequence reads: CASSLFNEQFF. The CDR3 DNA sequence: TGTGCCAGCAGCTTATTCAATGAGCAGTTCTTC.

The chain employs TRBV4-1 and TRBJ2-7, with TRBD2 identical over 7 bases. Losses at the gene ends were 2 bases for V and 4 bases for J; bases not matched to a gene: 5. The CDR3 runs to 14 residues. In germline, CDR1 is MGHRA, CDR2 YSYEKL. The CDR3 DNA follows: TGCGCCAGCAGCCAATGGACTAGTGAATACGAGCAGTACTTC. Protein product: CASSQWTSEYEQYF.

The CDR3 bases are TGTGCCAGCAGCTCACAGGGGGCCGTTGAAAAACTGTTTTTT. Translating gives CASSSQGAVEKLFF. The chain couples TRBV7-9 to TRBJ1-4; 9 positions agree with TRBD1. Looked up from germline, CDR1 is SEHNR and CDR2 is FQNEAQ (reference sequence). Unmatched junction bases numbered 4, after V lost 4 bases and J lost 7 bases. The CDR3 totals 14 residues.

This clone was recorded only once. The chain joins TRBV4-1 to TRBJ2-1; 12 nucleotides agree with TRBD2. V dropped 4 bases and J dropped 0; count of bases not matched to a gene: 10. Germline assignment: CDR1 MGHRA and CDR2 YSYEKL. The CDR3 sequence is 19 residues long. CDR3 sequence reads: CASSPSGRAMGSSYNEQFF. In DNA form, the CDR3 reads TGCGCCAGCAGCCCTAGCGGGAGGGCAATGGGGAGCTCCTACAATGAGCAGTTCTTC.

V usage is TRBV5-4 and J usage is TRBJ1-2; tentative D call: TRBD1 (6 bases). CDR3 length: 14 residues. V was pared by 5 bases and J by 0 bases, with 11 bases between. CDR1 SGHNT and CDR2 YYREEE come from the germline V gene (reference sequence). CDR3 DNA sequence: TGTGCCAGCAGACGGGACACAGCTAACTATGGCTACACCTTC. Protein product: CASRRDTANYGYTF.

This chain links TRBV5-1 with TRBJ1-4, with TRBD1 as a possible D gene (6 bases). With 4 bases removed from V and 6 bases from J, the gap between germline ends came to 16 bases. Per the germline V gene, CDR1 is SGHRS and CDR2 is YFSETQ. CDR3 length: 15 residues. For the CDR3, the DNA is TGCGCCAGCAGCGTCGGACAGACTTATTATGAAAAACTGTTTTTT. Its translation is CASSVGQTYYEKLFF. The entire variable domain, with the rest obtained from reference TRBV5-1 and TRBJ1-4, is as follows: KAGVTQTPRYLIKTRGQQVTLSCSPISGHRSVSWYQQTPGQGLQFLFEYFSETQRNKGNFPGRFSGRQFSNSRSEMNVSTLELGDSALYLCASSVGQTYYEKLFFGSGTQLSVL.

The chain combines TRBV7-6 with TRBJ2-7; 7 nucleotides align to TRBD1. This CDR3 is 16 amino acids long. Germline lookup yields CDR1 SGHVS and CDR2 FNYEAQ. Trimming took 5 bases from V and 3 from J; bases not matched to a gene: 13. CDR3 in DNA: TGTGCCAGCAGCGCTGGACCCAAGGGGGCGGACTACGAGCAGTACTTC. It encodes CASSAGPKGADYEQYF.

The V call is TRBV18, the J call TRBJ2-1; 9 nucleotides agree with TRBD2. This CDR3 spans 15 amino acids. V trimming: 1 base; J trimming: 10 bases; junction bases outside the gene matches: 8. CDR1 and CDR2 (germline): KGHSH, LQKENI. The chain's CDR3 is CASSPRGAGGAEQFF. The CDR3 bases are TGTGCCAGCTCACCACGGGGAGCGGGGGGAGCCGAGCAGTTCTTC.

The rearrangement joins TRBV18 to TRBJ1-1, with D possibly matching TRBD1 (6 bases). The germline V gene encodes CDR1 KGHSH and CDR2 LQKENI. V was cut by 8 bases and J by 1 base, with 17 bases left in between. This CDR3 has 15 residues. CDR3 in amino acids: CASRRQAQKNTEAFF. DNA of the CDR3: TGTGCCAGCCGACGACAGGCCCAGAAGAACACTGAAGCTTTCTTT.

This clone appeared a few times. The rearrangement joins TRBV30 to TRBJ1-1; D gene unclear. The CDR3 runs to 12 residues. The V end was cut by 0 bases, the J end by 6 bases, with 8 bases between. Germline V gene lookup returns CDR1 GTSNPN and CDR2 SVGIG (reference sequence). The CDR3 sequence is CAWSVRGPEAFF. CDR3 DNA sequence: TGTGCCTGGAGTGTACGCGGTCCTGAAGCTTTCTTT.

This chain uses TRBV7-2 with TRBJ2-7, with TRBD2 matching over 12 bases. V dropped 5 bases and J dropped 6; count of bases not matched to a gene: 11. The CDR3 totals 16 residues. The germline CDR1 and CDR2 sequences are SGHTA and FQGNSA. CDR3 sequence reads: CASSPVLAGGPGEQYF. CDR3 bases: TGTGCCAGCAGCCCCGTTCTAGCGGGAGGGCCGGGCGAGCAGTACTTC.

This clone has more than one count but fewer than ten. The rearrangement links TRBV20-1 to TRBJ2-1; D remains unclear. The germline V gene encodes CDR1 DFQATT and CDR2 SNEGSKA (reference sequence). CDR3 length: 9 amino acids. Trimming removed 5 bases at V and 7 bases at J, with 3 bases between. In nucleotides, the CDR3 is TGCAGTGCTCGGAATGAGCAGTTCTTC. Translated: CSARNEQFF.

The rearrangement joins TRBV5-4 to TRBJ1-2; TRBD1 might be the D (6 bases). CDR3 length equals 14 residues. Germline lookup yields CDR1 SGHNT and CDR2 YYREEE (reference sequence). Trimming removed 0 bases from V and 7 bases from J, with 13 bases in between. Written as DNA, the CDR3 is TGTGCCAGCAGCTTGGTGGGGGCTGGCGGTGGCTACACCTTC. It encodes CASSLVGAGGGYTF.

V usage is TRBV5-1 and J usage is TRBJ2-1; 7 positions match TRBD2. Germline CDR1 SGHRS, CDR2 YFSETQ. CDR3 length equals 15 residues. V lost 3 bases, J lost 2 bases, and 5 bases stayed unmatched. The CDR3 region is CASSWGGDPYNEQFF. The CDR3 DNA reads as TGCGCCAGCAGCTGGGGGGGAGATCCCTACAATGAGCAGTTCTTC.

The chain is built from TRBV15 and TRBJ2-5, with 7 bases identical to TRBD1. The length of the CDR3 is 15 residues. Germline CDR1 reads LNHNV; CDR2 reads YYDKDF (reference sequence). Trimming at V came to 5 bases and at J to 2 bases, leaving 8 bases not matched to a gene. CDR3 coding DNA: TGTGCCACCAGCGAAGGAACCAGGGGGCAAGAGACCCAGTACTTC. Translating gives CATSEGTRGQETQYF.

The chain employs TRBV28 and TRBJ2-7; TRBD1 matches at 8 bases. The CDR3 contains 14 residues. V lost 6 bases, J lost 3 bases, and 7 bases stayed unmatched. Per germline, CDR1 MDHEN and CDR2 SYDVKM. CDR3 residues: CASRATGVDYEQYF. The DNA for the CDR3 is TGTGCCAGCAGGGCGACAGGGGTCGACTACGAGCAGTACTTC.

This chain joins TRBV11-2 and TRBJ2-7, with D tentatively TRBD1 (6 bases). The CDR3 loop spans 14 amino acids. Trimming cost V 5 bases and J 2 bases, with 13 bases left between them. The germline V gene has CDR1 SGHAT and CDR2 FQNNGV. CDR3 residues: CASSKGGPPYEQYF. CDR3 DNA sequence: TGTGCCAGCAGCAAAGGGGGTCCCCCCTACGAGCAGTACTTC. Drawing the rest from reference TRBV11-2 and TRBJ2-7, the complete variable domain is EAGVAQSPRYKIIEKRQSVAFWCNPISGHATLYWYQQILGQGPKLLIQFQNNGVVDDSQLPKDRFSAERLKGVDSTLKIQPAKLEDSAVYLCASSKGGPPYEQYFGPGTRLTVT.

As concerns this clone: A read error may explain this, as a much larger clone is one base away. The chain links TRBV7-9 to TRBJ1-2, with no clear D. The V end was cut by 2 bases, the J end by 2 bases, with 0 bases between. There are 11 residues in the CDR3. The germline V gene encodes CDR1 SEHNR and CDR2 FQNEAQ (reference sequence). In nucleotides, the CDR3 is TGTGCCAGCAGCTTAAACTATGGCTACACCTTC. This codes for CASSLNYGYTF.

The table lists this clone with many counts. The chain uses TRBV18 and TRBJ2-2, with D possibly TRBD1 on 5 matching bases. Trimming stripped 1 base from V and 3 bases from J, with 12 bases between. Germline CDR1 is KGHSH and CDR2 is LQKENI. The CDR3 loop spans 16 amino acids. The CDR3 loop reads CASSPQSQGYTGELFF. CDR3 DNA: TGTGCCAGCTCACCACAATCCCAGGGCTACACCGGGGAGCTGTTTTTT.